The entry below gives a single TCR beta chain sequence along with its context. This record comes from a study of blood T cell repertoires in COVID-19. Original methodology: Nucleated cell number was recorded as an estimate derived from reference gene primer amplification. The data were produced by immunoSEQ multiplex PCR, yet TCRdb's version contains in-frame clones alone and is incomplete. V and J calls and clone size are given by that table; D and trimming were obtained from the DNA. The sample records more than 80,000 clones, 88% being singletons. The V and J ends lost 7 bases and 5 bases, in that order; junction bases with no gene match: 7. CDR1 MNHEY and CDR2 SVGAGI come from the germline V gene. The CDR3 spans 15 residues.

The chain recombines TRBV6-5 with TRBJ1-4, with TRBD1 matching over 10 bases. The sequence was collected from a man of 80 years or more with acute or convalescent COVID-19. Sequencing was done on a sample of peripheral blood. The DNA of the CDR3 is TGTGCCAGCAAGGGGGGGGACAGGGGAAATGAAAAACTGTTTTTT. Protein: CASKGGDRGNEKLFF.